This TCR beta chain was sequenced during a study of chemoradiotherapy in HPV16-positive cancers (dated by TCRdb to between 2020 and 2023). Regarding the study in general: Functional T-cell assays on cells from a couple of HPV16-positive patients defined candidate HPV-specific T-cell clones and common TCR motifs. The study asked whether T-cell immunity to the HPV oncoproteins E6 and E7 changes during chemoradiotherapy and whether this immunity affects survival. The candidate HPV-specific TCRs and motifs were then tracked in TCR repertoires from more than 85 patients with HPV-related cancers. Overall study outcomes, separate from this receptor: The functional definition of HPV-specific T cells was derived from only a couple of HPV16-positive patients, and the survival association was reported for HPV16-positive patients. Expansion of candidate HPV-specific clones and E7-related TCR motifs was observed in the tumor microenvironment during treatment, whereas no such expansion was observed for non-HPV-specific T cells. Among HPV16-positive patients, expansion of HPV-responsive T cells during chemoradiotherapy was associated with better recurrence-free survival.

Libraries came from the immunoSEQ multiplex PCR assay. TCRdb mirrors the immuneACCESS table, restricted to in-frame sequences. Some clones are absent from its copies; in checked studies, under half trace to an unresolved V gene, and the reason for the others is unknown. The sample table shows 8,000 or so clones, and about 67% are seen once. 30% to 40% of the sample is in the top ten clones. The CDR3, cysteine through phenylalanine, is 15 amino acids long. Only the CDR3 region is kept as DNA, spanning 45 bases read in frame from base 1. Ends trimmed: V by 2 bases, J by 5 bases; bases unmatched to a gene: 4. Reading the germline V gene gives CDR1 SGHTA and CDR2 FQGTGA. There are a few counts of this clone. The clone's antigen remains unknown. The record has no base qualities; no much larger clone is one base away. Repertoires were sampled repeatedly over the course of chemoradiotherapy, so clonal expansion could be followed in the tumor microenvironment.

Sampling was performed from a patient who underwent chemoradiotherapy. The chain uses TRBV7-3 and TRBJ2-1; 9 bases in the middle match TRBD2. This clonotype was sampled from a human donor with HPV-associated anogenital cancer. The CDR3 sequence is CASSLGLARNNEQFF. The DNA reads as follows: TGTGCCAGCAGCTTAGGACTAGCGCGTAACAATGAGCAGTTCTTC.